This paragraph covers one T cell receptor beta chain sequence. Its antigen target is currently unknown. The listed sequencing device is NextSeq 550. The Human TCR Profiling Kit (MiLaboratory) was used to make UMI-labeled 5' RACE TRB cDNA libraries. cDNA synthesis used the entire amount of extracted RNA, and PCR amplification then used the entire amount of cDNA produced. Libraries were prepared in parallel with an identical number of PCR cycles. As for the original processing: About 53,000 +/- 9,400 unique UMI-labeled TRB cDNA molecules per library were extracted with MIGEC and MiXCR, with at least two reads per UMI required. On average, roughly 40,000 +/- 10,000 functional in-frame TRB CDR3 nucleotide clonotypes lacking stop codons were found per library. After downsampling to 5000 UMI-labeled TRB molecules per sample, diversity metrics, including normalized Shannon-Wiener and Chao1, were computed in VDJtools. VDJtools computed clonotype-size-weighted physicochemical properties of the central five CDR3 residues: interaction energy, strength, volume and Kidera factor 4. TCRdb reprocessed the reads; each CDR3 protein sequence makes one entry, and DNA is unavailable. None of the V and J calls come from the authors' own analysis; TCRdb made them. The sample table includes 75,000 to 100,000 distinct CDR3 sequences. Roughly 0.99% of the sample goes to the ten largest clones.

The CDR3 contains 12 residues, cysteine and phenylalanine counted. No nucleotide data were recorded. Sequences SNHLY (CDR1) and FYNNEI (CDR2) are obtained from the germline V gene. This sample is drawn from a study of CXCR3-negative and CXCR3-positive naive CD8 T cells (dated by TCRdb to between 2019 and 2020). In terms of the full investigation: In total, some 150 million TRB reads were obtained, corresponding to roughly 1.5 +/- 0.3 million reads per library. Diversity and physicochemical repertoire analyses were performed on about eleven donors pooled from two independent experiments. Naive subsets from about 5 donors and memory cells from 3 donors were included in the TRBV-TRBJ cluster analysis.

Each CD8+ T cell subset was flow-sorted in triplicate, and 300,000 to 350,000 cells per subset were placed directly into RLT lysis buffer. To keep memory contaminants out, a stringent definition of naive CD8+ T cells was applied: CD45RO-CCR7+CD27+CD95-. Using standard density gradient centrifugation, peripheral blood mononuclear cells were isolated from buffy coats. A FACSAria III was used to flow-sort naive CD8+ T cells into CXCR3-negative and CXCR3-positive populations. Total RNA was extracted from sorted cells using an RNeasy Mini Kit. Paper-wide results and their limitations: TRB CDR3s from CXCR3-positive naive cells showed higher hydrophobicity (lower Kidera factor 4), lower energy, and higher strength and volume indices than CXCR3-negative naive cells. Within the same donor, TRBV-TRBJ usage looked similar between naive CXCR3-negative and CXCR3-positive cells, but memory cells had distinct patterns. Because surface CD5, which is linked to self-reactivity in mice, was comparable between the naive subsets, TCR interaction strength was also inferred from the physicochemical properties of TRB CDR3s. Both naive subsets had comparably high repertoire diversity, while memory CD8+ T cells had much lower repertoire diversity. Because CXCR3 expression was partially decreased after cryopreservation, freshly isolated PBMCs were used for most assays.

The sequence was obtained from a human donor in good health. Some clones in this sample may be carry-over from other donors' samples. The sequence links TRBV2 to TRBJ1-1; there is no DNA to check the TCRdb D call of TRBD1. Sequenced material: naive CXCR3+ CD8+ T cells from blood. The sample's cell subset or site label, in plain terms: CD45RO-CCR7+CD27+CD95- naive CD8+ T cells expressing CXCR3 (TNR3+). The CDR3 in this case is CAIPGTVVEAFF. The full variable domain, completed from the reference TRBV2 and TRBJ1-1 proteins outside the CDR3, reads EPEVTQTPSHQVTQMGQEVILRCVPISNHLYFYWYRQILGQKVEFLVSFYNNEISEKSEIFDDQFSVERPDGSNFTLKIRSTKLEDSAMYFCAIPGTVVEAFFGQGTRLTVV.